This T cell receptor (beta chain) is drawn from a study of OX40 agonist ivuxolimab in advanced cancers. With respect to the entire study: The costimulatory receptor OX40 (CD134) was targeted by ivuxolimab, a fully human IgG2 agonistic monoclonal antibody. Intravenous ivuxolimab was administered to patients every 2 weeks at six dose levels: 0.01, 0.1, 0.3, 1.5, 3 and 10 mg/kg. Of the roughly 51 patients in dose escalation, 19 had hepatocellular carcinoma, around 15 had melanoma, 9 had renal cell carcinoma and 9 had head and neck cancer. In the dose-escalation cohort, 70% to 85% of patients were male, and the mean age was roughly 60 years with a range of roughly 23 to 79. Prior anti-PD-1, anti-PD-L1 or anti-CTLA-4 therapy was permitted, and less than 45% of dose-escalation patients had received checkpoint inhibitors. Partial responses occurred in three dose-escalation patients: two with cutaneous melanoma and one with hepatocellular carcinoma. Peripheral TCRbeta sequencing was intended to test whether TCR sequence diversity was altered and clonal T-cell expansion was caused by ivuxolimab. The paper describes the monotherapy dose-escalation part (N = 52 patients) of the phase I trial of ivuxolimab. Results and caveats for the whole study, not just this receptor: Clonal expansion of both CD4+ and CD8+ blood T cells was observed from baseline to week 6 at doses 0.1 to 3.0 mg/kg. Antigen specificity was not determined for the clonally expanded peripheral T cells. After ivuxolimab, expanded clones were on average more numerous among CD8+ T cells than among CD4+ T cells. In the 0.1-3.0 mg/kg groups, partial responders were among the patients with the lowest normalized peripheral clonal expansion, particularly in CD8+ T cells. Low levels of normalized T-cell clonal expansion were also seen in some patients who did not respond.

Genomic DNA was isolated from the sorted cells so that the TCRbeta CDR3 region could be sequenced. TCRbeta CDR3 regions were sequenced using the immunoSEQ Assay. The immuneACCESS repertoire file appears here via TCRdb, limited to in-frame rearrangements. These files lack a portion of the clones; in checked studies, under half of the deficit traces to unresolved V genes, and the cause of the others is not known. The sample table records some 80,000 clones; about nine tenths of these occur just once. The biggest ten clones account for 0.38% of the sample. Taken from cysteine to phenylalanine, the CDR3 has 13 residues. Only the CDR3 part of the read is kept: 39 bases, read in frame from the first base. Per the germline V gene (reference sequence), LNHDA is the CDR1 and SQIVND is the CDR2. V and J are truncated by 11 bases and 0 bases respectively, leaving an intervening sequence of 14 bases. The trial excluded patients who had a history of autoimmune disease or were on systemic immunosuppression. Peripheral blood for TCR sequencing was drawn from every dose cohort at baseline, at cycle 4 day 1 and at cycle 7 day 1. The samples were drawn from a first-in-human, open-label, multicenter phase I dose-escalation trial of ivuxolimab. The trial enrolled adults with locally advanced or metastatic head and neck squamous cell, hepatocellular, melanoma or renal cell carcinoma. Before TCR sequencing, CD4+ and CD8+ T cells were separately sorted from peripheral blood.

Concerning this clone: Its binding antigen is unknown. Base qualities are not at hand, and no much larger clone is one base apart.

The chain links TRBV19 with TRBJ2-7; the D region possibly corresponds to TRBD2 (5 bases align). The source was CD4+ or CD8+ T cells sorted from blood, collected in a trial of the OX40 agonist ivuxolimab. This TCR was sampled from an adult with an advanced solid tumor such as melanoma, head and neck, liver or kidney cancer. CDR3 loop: CAGLSVSSYEQYF. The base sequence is TGTGCCGGCCTTAGCGTAAGCTCCTACGAGCAGTACTTC.